This TCR beta chain emerged from a study of blood T cell repertoires in COVID-19. The wider study: Italy, Spain and the United States were the sources of the convalescent and acute COVID-19 samples. The analysed material was cDNA or gDNA that came from T cells, B-cell-depleted T cells, or PBMCs.

Per the original data handling: Reference gene primer amplification in the assay estimated nucleated cell counts. The data were produced by immunoSEQ multiplex PCR, yet TCRdb's version contains in-frame clones alone and is incomplete. That table gives V, J and clone size, and the DNA gave D and trimming. The table lists about 160,000 clones, 85% of them singletons, with approximately 3% in the top ten. The source material was peripheral blood. The clonotype comes from a human donor with acute or convalescent COVID-19. The donor label of this sample is uncertain.

The chain's CDR3 is CASKGTGGIRTGELFF. The CDR3, as DNA: TGTGCCAGTAAAGGAACAGGGGGCATCAGAACCGGGGAGCTGTTTTTT. The chain employs TRBV19 and TRBJ2-2, with 9 bases fitting TRBD1. After removal of 7 bases from V and 5 bases from J, the junction contained 11 bases not matched to a gene. Germline CDR1 LNHDA, CDR2 SQIVND (reference sequence). This CDR3 is 16 amino acids long.